This T cell receptor (beta chain) derives from a study of cytomegalovirus exposure and HLA in healthy donors. Findings of the study overall: The dataset shows that most TCR sequences were rare, while some public TCRs occurred in many donors. Cytomegalovirus association was listed for approximately 160 TCR beta chains. A later analysis found first-cohort TCR clusters tended to co-occur in the 90 to 150 validation repertoires. In vitro data verified three CMV-associated chains as specific for CMV antigens.

CDR1 is SGHNT and CDR2 is YYREEE in the germline V gene (reference sequence). J was trimmed by 6 bases and V by 4 bases; bases with no gene match: 6. This CDR3 has 15 amino acids. About this clone: Its matching antigen is unknown.

Using immunoSEQ multiplex PCR, the repertoire was profiled, and TCRdb retains in-frame clones only, with some absent. The table lists 120,000 to 150,000 clones, about 89% of them singletons. This clonotype was sampled from a man between 18 and 35 years old in good health and CMV-seronegative. The chain joins TRBV5-4 to TRBJ1-5; 11 nucleotides line up with TRBD1. Input material: PBMCs. The CDR3 region has the DNA TGTGCCAGCAGCCAAATGGGACAGGGGGTTCAGCCCCAGCATTTT. Encoded protein: CASSQMGQGVQPQHF.